This TCR beta chain stems from a study of T cell responses to AZD1222 COVID-19 vaccine. Background on the study: Investigators merged groups given second doses at roughly 4 or roughly 12 weeks.

The data were produced by immunoSEQ multiplex PCR, yet TCRdb's version contains in-frame clones alone and is incomplete. The sample holds about 130,000 clones, about 93% seen once. Study findings and constraints: Recipients of two AZD1222 doses showed rising Spike-specific TCR breadth and depth. Repertoire sampling occurred only after the peak T cell response. The number of AZD1222 recipients seropositive at baseline was only 6 or 7.

With regard to this clone: The antigen is undetermined.

The specimen was peripheral blood, collected on day 0 of AZD1222 vaccination. The sequence was collected from an adult in good health.

The CDR3: CASSWTSGYEQYF. The CDR3 bases are TGTGCCAGCAGCTGGACTAGCGGCTACGAGCAGTACTTC. This chain uses TRBV11-1 with TRBJ2-7, with 10 bases aligning to TRBD2. Germline CDR1 and CDR2: SGHAT and FQDESV (reference sequence). The CDR3 runs to 13 residues. The trim removed 4 bases at V and 3 bases at J, leaving 0 bases unmatched.